This section outlines one T cell receptor beta chain sequence together with its context. This clone was detected a few times. The antigen it binds to is not known. Base qualities were left out, and no much larger clone turns up one base away. This sample is drawn from a study of cytomegalovirus exposure and HLA in healthy donors (dated 2017 in TCRdb). General notes on the study: An earlier analysis of roughly 570 of the donors reported 276 Gb of sequence data and 100 million to 120 million unique TCR beta sequences obtained from 180 million or so T cells. Of the roughly 400 genotyped donors, 81% were placed in the genetic ancestry cluster associated with self-reported Caucasian donors. Among over 350 genotyped donors of the cohort, an average of 235,054 unique TCR beta nucleotide sequences were sequenced per donor, about a sixth of them non-productive. The study used immunosequencing to profile the T cell repertoires of approximately 650 subjects and linked those repertoires to cytomegalovirus serostatus. Typing coverage differed by locus: A, B, C, DRB1 and DQB1 were typed in about 629-640 donors, DQA1 in roughly 510, DPA1 in 600 to 610, and DPB1 in 400 to 480. A separate validation cohort of roughly 120 different subjects was used in addition to the approximately 700-subject first cohort. All discovery cohort repertoires had been generated using a single sequencing platform. The later analysis used no new phenotypic data to find candidate immune exposures, relying instead on TCR beta sequences and their occurrence across donors. A later genetic analysis took genome-wide SNP genotypes for about 65% of the 666 donors and used that subset as a discovery cohort. High-throughput TCR immunosequencing, statistical association of individual TCRs with disease status, and machine learning were combined to predict cytomegalovirus infection status. About five DR-DQ haplotypes were treated as single units for association and clustering because of strong linkage in the cohort. Roughly 300 gigabases of sequencing data and around 85 million unique TCR sequences made up an early release that covered several hundred HLA-typed donors. In an earlier analysis of around 540 of the donors, high-throughput TCR beta sequencing was used to judge whether each TCR beta V gene segment behaved as functional or pseudogenic. The study aimed to test whether signatures of past pathogen exposure could be identified by cataloging public T cell receptors. To study patterns of TCR occurrence, a later analysis re-analyzed previously published TCR beta repertoires from more than 550 donors and added high-resolution HLA genotyping. Donor age, sex, ethnicity and CMV serostatus were compiled alongside the repertoire data. Class I and class II HLA loci were covered by the typing at four-digit resolution. Paper-wide results and their limitations: The only immune exposure information available for the cohort was CMV serostatus. Strong co-occurrence of HLA alleles, especially DR and DQ, made assigning TCR associations to individual alleles difficult. In a later analysis, HLA-associated TCR beta chains showed more clonal expansion and lower generation probabilities than non-associated chains that were equally common. Compared with the 666-donor mean, donors in an Asian-associated ancestry cluster had fewer N-insertions in productive TCRs, according to a later genetic analysis. A later analysis reported that several top co-occurrence clusters appeared linked to parvovirus B19, influenza, CMV and Epstein-Barr virus. Three of the identified cytomegalovirus-associated TCR beta chains were confirmed in vitro to be specific for cytomegalovirus antigens. Sequencing depth was assumed to be roughly uniform across donors in the presence/absence analyses, though that assumption may not hold. A further reported finding was that TCR beta sequences accurately predicted the HLA-A and HLA-B alleles for most subjects in the first cohort. The earlier analysis of 587 of the donors excluded approximately 17 rarely observed V segments, including chromosome 9 orphons, because counts were too low. In the study, roughly 160 TCR beta chains were listed as associated with cytomegalovirus. In a later genetic analysis, a missense DCLRE1C variant was associated with V-gene and J-gene trimming of TCR beta chains, and the association was replicated in an independent cohort. In both the original and validation cohorts, the classifier was reported to diagnose cytomegalovirus status with high specificity and sensitivity. Correlated functional status among segregating V segments might be attributable to linkage disequilibrium, but an unknown experimental factor could not be ruled out. According to the authors, the approach could potentially be generalized to other disease states and immunological phenotypes. In a later analysis, the rate of TCR association differed among HLA loci, with DRB1 alleles having the most associated TCRs and HLA-C alleles having the fewest. Because the 87-base-pair reads could not distinguish some IMGT-functional V segments, including TRBV6-2 and TRBV6-3, those segments were excluded. Most TCR sequences were seen in very few donors, while some public TCRs were found in many individuals. A group of highly shared sequence variants was considered likely to be a technical artifact of the sequencing pipeline. According to a later analysis, most CMV-associated TCR beta chains appeared to be HLA-restricted, and the HLA associations seemed to be driven largely by CMV exposure. Because HLA typing was unavailable for some donors at each locus, only the typed subset was used in association tests. Only TCR beta chains were sequenced in this cohort, and the absence of alpha or paired-chain data limited detectable features. In an earlier analysis of around 600 of the donors, most TCR beta V segments were observed in productive rearrangements about 87% or about 30% of the time, broadly matching IMGT annotations. A later analysis associated roughly 17,000 TCR beta sequences with specific HLA alleles at a false discovery rate of 0.05.

The cohort was made up of roughly 670 healthy bone marrow donors. At the time of sampling, every cohort member was nominally healthy, though immune exposures that went unrecorded were likely present. The donor tested CMV seropositive and was one of the 289 seropositive cohort members. A peripheral blood sample was provided by each donor, and peripheral blood mononuclear cells were used for TCR beta sequencing. Genomic DNA extraction from the blood cell samples was performed with the Qiagen DNeasy Blood Extraction Kit. The germline V and J ends show losses of 9 bases and 4 bases respectively, and no gene match explains 6 bases of the junction. Reading the germline V gene (reference sequence) gives CDR1 LNHNV and CDR2 YYDKDF. The CDR3 holds 14 amino acids from the cysteine to the phenylalanine. Only CDR3 DNA is held: 42 bases, read in frame from base 1. Library preparation used the immunoSEQ multiplex PCR assay. The multiplex PCR relied on a mix of 60 forward primers for TCR Vbeta segments and 13 reverse primers for TCR Jbeta segments. A multiplex PCR assay on genomic DNA amplified the CDR3 region of rearranged TCR beta genes. Amplified TCR beta libraries were sequenced as 87-base-pair reads on the Illumina HiSeq System. The published analysis was carried out like this. Across the 670 or so repertoires, a later analysis counted tens of millions of unique TCR beta chains, some 11 million of which were shared by at least two donors. A nearest-neighbor algorithm error-corrected the raw reads and collapsed the reads into unique sequences, merging closely related sequences to remove PCR and sequencing errors. V, D and J gene segments were assigned by aligning CDR3 sequences to IMGT reference sequences. For a sequence to be retained, a match of at least six nucleotides to both a V gene segment and a J gene segment was required. Rearrangements were classified as productive when the CDR3 lacked stop codons and remained in frame with V and J, and all other rearrangements were classified as non-productive. Following IMGT convention, CDR3 was defined as the stretch from the second conserved V-encoded cysteine to the conserved J-encoded phenylalanine. The earlier analysis of a few hundred of the donors excluded sequences that lacked an unambiguous match to a single V gene segment. An earlier analysis of almost 600 of the donors classified V segments as functional when productive rearrangements were above 56.7% and as segregating when the standard deviation between donors was above 5%. A statistical classification framework was built for diagnosing cytomegalovirus status from the catalog of TCR beta chain sequences. In a later analysis, TCR nucleotide sequences were compared against IMGT/GENE-DB human TR gene sequences so that V and J genes could be assigned. Using the TCRdist pipeline, a later analysis assigned CDR3 sequences along with most-parsimonious VDJ recombination scenarios. In a later analysis, each TCR beta chain was defined by its CDR3 amino acid sequence together with its V-gene family, and reads lacking a unique V-gene family were excluded. As a way to deal with suspected cross-contamination and a sequencing artifact, a later analysis dropped 592 nucleotide sequences that were highly shared and had low generation probability. In a later analysis, a clonal expansion index was calculated for each public chain from normalized within-repertoire ranks of inferred template counts. Generation probabilities in a later analysis came from a VDJ recombination model fitted to out-of-frame rearrangements, and those results were checked against IGoR. Hypergeometric tests were used in a later analysis to score TCR-TCR, TCR-HLA and TCR-CMV co-occurrence, with a repertoire-size bias correction applied to the TCR pairs. To estimate false discovery rates, a later analysis permuted the HLA or CMV assignments 20 times. In a later analysis, co-occurring TCRs were grouped using DBSCAN, with TCRdist sequence similarity added in when clustering inside HLA-allele-positive subsets. Repertoires with fewer than 30,000 or more than 120,000 public chains, plus five repertoires with anomalous nucleotide sharing, were excluded from co-occurrence clustering. In its TCRdb copy, this immuneACCESS table keeps in-frame sequences only and misses some clones. Where compared with another copy, unresolved V genes explain less than half of these, and the others have no known cause. V and J calls plus clone size are reproduced from that table; the DNA served to infer D and trimming. The sample table lists roughly 180,000 clones, about 81% of them with a count of one. The top ten hold around 2.1% of the sample.

This chain joins TRBV15 to TRBJ2-6; the junction holds 7 bases that match TRBD1. This receptor was obtained from a woman in her late teens or twenties in good health and CMV-seropositive. The sample taken for sequencing was PBMCs. The DNA sequence is TGTGCCACTACAGGGGTTCCCGGGGCCAACGTCCTGACTTTC. It translates to CATTGVPGANVLTF.